This is a list of T cell receptor beta chains from one sample in a study of CD8+CD57+ T cells in acquired aplastic anemia. MiXCR, applied by TCRdb to the reads, yields one record per CDR3 protein. Of fewer than 250,000 distinct CDR3 sequences listed, roughly half are singletons. Source material: sorted CD4+, CD8+, or CD8+CD57+ T cells (not recorded which) from PBMCs. The receptors were sampled from a human donor in good health, serving as a control. The CDR3 runs from the conserved cysteine through the conserved F or W. D genes are given only for firm matches. Not every row has a clone size; where given, it reads once, few, many or a size class.

V	size	D	J	length	CDR3	DNA
TRBV30	few	NA	TRBJ1-1	15	CAWSIWPGGTTEAFF	TGTGCCTGGAGTATTTGGCCAGGAGGTACAACTGAAGCTTTCTTT
TRBV7-3	NA	TRBD1	TRBJ1-2	15	CASSSNPGTAYGYTF	TGTGCCAGCAGCTCAAACCCCGGGACAGCTTATGGCTACACCTTC
TRBV2	NA	NA	TRBJ1-2	13	CASSDPGNYGYTF	TGTGCCAGCAGTGACCCCGGCAACTATGGCTACACCTTC
TRBV5-1	many	NA	TRBJ2-2	15	CASSFGGLNTGELFF	TGCGCCAGCAGCTTTGGAGGTCTGAACACCGGGGAGCTGTTTTTT
TRBV24-1	NA	TRBD1	TRBJ2-7	13	CATAGTELYEQYF	TGTGCCACCGCCGGGACAGAGCTCTACGAGCAGTACTTC
TRBV25-1	NA	NA	TRBJ1-2	14	CASSPRSGNYGYTF	TGTGCCAGCAGCCCTCGTTCGGGTAACTATGGCTACACCTTC
TRBV5-4	many	NA	TRBJ1-1	15	CASSLAAGLKAEAFF	TGTGCCAGCAGCTTGGCAGCAGGGCTGAAAGCTGAAGCTTTCTTT
TRBV3-1	many	NA	TRBJ2-7	14	CASSQDLGSRQQYF	TGTGCCAGCAGCCAAGATCTAGGTTCGAGGCAGCAGTACTTC
TRBV29-1	NA	TRBD1	TRBJ1-5	13	CSVIGQGNQPQHF	TGCAGCGTTATAGGACAGGGAAATCAGCCCCAGCATTTT
TRBV7-3	NA	TRBD2	TRBJ2-1	15	CASSPAGAENNEQFF	TGTGCCAGCAGCCCAGCGGGGGCGGAGAACAATGAGCAGTTCTTC
TRBV7-3	many	TRBD2	TRBJ2-2	20	CASSESPGLAGGSSGRELFF	TGTGCCAGCAGCGAGAGCCCGGGACTAGCGGGGGGGTCGTCCGGCCGGGAGCTGTTTTTT
TRBV7-8	once	NA	TRBJ1-1	11	CATLRGTEAFF	TGTGCCACCCTACGAGGGACTGAAGCTTTCTTT
TRBV12-3/TRBV12-4	NA	NA	TRBJ1-3	15	CASRSYPGPGNTIYF	TGTGCCAGCAGATCGTACCCAGGACCTGGAAACACCATATATTTT
TRBV7-7	few	NA	TRBJ2-5	15	CASSLAGGRGETQYF	TGTGCCAGCAGCTTAGCGGGGGGAAGGGGAGAGACCCAGTACTTC
TRBV3-1	many	TRBD1	TRBJ1-1	14	CASSRDGTVAEAFF	TGTGCCAGCAGCCGAGACGGGACAGTCGCTGAAGCTTTCTTT
TRBV29-1	NA	TRBD2	TRBJ2-5	17	CSVQGLAGGPWQETQYF	TGCAGCGTCCAGGGACTAGCGGGAGGGCCGTGGCAAGAGACCCAGTACTTC
TRBV5-1	many	NA	TRBJ2-7	12	CASSPQGYEQYF	TGTGCCAGCAGCCCCCAGGGGTACGAGCAGTACTTC
TRBV19	many	NA	TRBJ1-6	15	CASSIGQTIDSPLHF	TGTGCCAGTAGTATCGGACAGACCATCGATTCACCCCTCCACTTT
TRBV7-2	NA	NA	TRBJ1-2	14	CASRPYSGDLGYTF	TGTGCCAGCAGACCATACTCAGGGGACTTGGGCTACACCTTC
TRBV20-1	NA	NA	TRBJ2-6	13	CSARDPGANVLTF	TGCAGTGCTAGAGATCCGGGGGCCAACGTCCTGACTTTC
TRBV19	many	NA	TRBJ1-1	16	CASSIDQNRASTEAFF	TGTGCCAGTAGTATAGATCAGAACAGGGCATCTACTGAAGCTTTCTTT
TRBV6-2/TRBV6-3	many	TRBD1	TRBJ1-5	14	CASSQGGRDQPQHF	TGTGCCAGCAGTCAGGGGGGGAGAGATCAGCCCCAGCATTTT
TRBV4-3	NA	NA	TRBJ2-3	14	CASSQVGSTDTQCF	TGCGCCAGCAGCCAAGTGGGTAGCACAGATACGCAGTGTTTT
TRBV15	NA	TRBD1	TRBJ1-6	16	CATSRGGDRGSSPLHF	TGTGCCACCAGCAGAGGGGGGGACAGGGGATCCTCACCCCTCCACTTT
TRBV7-3	NA	TRBD1	TRBJ1-4	16	CASSPSPGQGNEKLFF	TGTGCCAGCAGTCCATCGCCGGGACAGGGGAATGAAAAACTGTTTTTT
TRBV10-3	NA	TRBD2	TRBJ2-1	18	CAIRKGTSGGALPRDAFF	TGTGCCATCAGAAAAGGGACTAGCGGGGGGGCCTTGCCGAGAGACGCGTTCTTC
TRBV7-2	NA	NA	TRBJ2-7	15	CASSLEGPGRDEQYF	TGTGCCAGCAGCTTAGAGGGACCCGGCCGCGACGAGCAGTACTTC
TRBV7-2	NA	NA	TRBJ1-2	15	CASSLQTGNNYGYTF	TGTGCCAGCAGCTTACAGACAGGCAATAACTATGGCTACACCTTC
TRBV25-1	NA	TRBD2	TRBJ2-1	20	CASSGSGTSGGVVSYNEQFF	TGTGCCAGCAGCGGTTCCGGGACTAGCGGGGGGGTGGTTAGTTACAATGAGCAGTTCTTC
TRBV20-1	few	NA	TRBJ2-7	13	CSVTTGASYEQYF	TGCAGTGTTACGACGGGGGCCTCCTACGAGCAGTACTTC
TRBV6-1	many	TRBD1	TRBJ1-2	15	CASSDGGTALYGYTF	TGTGCCAGCAGTGATGGAGGGACAGCCCTTTATGGCTACACCTTC
TRBV9	NA	NA	TRBJ1-1	15	CASSVEGGAGTEAFF	TGTGCCAGCAGCGTAGAGGGGGGGGCAGGAACTGAAGCTTTCTTT
TRBV5-1	many	NA	TRBJ1-4	15	CASTKGGSGNEKLFF	TGCGCCAGCACGAAGGGGGGTAGCGGTAATGAAAAACTGTTTTTT
TRBV25-1	NA	NA	TRBJ1-3	11	CASREGNTIYF	TGTGCCAGCAGGGAAGGAAACACCATATATTTT
TRBV10-3	few	NA	TRBJ2-2	13	CAIVSANTGELFF	TGTGCCATAGTATCAGCGAACACCGGGGAGCTGTTTTTT
TRBV7-8	NA	NA	TRBJ1-2	13	CASSSGHTDGYTF	TGTGCCAGCAGCTCAGGACATACTGATGGCTACACCTTC
TRBV20-1	once	TRBD2	TRBJ2-1	16	CSASWTSGGEYNEQFF	TGCAGTGCTAGTTGGACTAGCGGGGGGGAATACAATGAGCAGTTCTTC
TRBV20-1	NA	NA	TRBJ2-7	16	CSAITSGRDRDYEQYF	TGCAGTGCTATCACCTCCGGGAGGGACAGGGACTACGAGCAGTACTTC
TRBV30	NA	NA	TRBJ2-7	13	CAWVPLGTYEQYF	TGTGCCTGGGTGCCTTTGGGGACCTACGAGCAGTACTTC
TRBV7-2	NA	TRBD1	TRBJ2-2	16	CASSLRTGPRTGELVF	TGTGCCAGCAGCTTAAGGACAGGGCCACGCACCGGGGAGCTGGTTTTT
TRBV20-1	NA	NA	TRBJ2-7	12	CSAPLWSDEQYF	TGCAGTGCTCCCCTATGGTCAGACGAGCAGTACTTC
TRBV10-3	NA	NA	TRBJ1-2	14	CAIMQGANNYGYTF	TGTGCCATCATGCAAGGGGCGAATAACTATGGCTACACCTTC
TRBV11-2	many	NA	TRBJ1-4	15	CASSADQGFRGELFF	TGTGCCAGCAGCGCGGACCAGGGGTTTAGGGGGGAACTGTTTTTT
TRBV12-3/TRBV12-4	NA	NA	TRBJ2-4	14	CASSPDYRENIQYF	TGTGCCAGCAGTCCGGACTACAGGGAAAACATTCAGTACTTC